This T cell receptor beta chain was captured by sequencing in a study of cytomegalovirus exposure and HLA in healthy donors. Whole-study findings and limits: A previous analysis found most TCR beta V segments productive roughly 87% or roughly 30% of the time. CMV serostatus was the only recorded immune exposure for donors. The study found most TCR sequences rare, yet found some public TCRs in many donors.

A word on this clone: Antigen unknown.

Losses at the gene ends were 5 bases for V and 0 bases for J; bases not matched to a gene: 3. CDR1 is SGHTA, CDR2 FQGTGA, per germline. This CDR3 comprises 16 residues. Vbeta (60) and Jbeta (13) primers were used in the PCR. Authors' methods: Approximately 10 million shared chains were among approximately 80 million unique TCR beta chains counted in a later analysis. Sequenced by immunoSEQ multiplex PCR; TCRdb stores in-frame clones only, minus some. The DNA was the basis for D and trimming; V, J and clone size are from that table. The record lists some 71,000 clones, of which the ten most abundant hold more than 1.5%.

The sequence came from a young woman in good health and CMV-seronegative. Sequencing was done on a sample of PBMCs. This chain joins TRBV7-3 and TRBJ2-3; 12 bases are shared with TRBD2. This CDR3 reads CASSPGLAGSTDTQYF. DNA of the CDR3: TGTGCCAGCAGCCCTGGACTAGCGGGGAGCACAGATACGCAGTATTTT. Full variable domain (missing parts from reference TRBV7-3 and TRBJ2-3): GAGVSQTPSNKVTEKGKYVELRCDPISGHTALYWYRQSLGQGPEFLIYFQGTGAADDSGLPNDRFFAVRPEGSVSTLKIQRTERGDSAVYLCASSPGLAGSTDTQYFGPGTRLTVL.